The entry that follows covers one T cell receptor (beta chain) sequence. Its antigen is currently unknown. The donors (healthy individuals) were bone marrow donors. This sample is part of a study of cytomegalovirus exposure and HLA in healthy donors. Primers for the PCR totalled 60 Vbeta and 13 Jbeta. TCRdb keeps only in-frame clones here, not all; method: immunoSEQ multiplex PCR. The repertoire includes fewer than 250,000 clones, under 85% of them detected once, and around 9.6% sits in the top ten. Germline CDR1 reads SGDLS; CDR2 reads YYNGEE. The CDR3 runs 17 residues. V lost 7 bases and J 0 bases, leaving 17 bases between the germline ends. Study results and caveats: An analysis that was carried out later associated fewer than 20,000 TCR beta sequences with HLA alleles at 0.05 false discovery rate. Researchers reported in a later analysis that common viral pathogens appeared linked to several top clusters.

The sample consisted of PBMCs. This TCR was sampled from a woman aged 45 to 65 in good health and CMV-seropositive. The rearrangement joins TRBV9 to TRBJ2-6; maybe TRBD2 (5 bases). Here the CDR3 reads CASSPEPGNSGANVLTF. CDR3 coding DNA: TGTGCCAGCTCCCCAGAACCGGGGAACTCTGGGGCCAACGTCCTGACTTTC.